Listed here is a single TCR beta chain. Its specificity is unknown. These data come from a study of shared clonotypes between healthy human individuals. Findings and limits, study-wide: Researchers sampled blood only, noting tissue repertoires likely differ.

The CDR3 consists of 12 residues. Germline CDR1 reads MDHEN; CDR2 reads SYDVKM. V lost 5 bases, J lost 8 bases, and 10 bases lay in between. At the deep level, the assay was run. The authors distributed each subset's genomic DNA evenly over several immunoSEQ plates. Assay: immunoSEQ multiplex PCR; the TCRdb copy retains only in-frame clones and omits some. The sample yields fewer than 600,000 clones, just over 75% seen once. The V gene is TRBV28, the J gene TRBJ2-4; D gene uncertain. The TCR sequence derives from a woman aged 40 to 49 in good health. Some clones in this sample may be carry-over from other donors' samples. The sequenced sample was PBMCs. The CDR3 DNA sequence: TGTGCCAGCAGTCCCCCCGATGACATTCAGTACTTC. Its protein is CASSPPDDIQYF. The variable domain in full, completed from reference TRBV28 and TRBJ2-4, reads DVKVTQSSRYLVKRTGEKVFLECVQDMDHENMFWYRQDPGLGLRLIYFSYDVKMKEKGDIPEGYSVSREKKERFSLILESASTNQTSMYLCASSPPDDIQYFGAGTRLSVL.